This passage covers 26 T cell receptor beta chains from one sample sequenced in a study of Graves' ophthalmopathy and Graves' hyperthyroidism (dated by TCRdb to 2016 to 2019). These reads were obtained on an Illumina HiSeq 2000. For repertoire sequencing, the TCR beta CDR3 regions were amplified from RNA transcripts. The first round of RT-PCR was done with HTBI primers and the Qiagen OneStep RT-PCR kit, and was followed by a second round of multiplex PCR, then size selection and purification. The public reads were reanalyzed by TCRdb: fastp trimming at Q25, MiXCR alignment, in-frame beta chains only. Each CDR3 protein appears once, grouped with its most common genes and DNA. In all, the sample holds under 350,000 distinct CDR3 sequences, and roughly 17% of those were seen once. The ten largest make up 9% to 15% of the sample. Sequenced input: peripheral blood. The receptors were gathered from an adult man with Graves' ophthalmopathy.

This clonotype was observed at least ten times. The gene calls are TRBV6-5 and TRBJ1-6; no clear D gene. The CDR3 consists of 17 residues. CDR1 is MNHEY and CDR2 is SVGAGI in the germline V gene. Trimming took 0 bases from V and 1 from J, leaving 10 bases between them. Written as DNA, the CDR3 is TGTGCCAGCAGTTACTCGTGGGTTGGGTCCTATAATTCACCCCTCCACTTT. This codes for CASSYSWVGSYNSPLHF.

With regard to this clonotype: This sequence may be a read error, since a much larger clone differs from it by one base. This chain joins TRBV6-2 or TRBV6-3 and TRBJ2-2, with TRBD2 identical over 8 bases. Germline V gene lookup returns CDR1 MNHEY and CDR2 SVGEGT. The CDR3 loop spans 17 amino acids. The CDR3 DNA reads as TGTACCAGCAGTTACCTCCAGCGGGGGCCGAACACCGGGGAGCTGTTTTTT. This sequence encodes CTSSYLQRGPNTGELFF.

This clonotype was detected many times. The rearrangement uses TRBV11-2 and TRBJ2-7; D gene ambiguous. This CDR3 contains 14 residues. The germline CDR1 and CDR2 sequences are SGHAT and FQNNGV. Trimming removed 1 base at V and 0 bases at J, with 7 bases between. The CDR3 protein is CASSLVFGSYEQYF. CDR3 DNA: TGTGCCAGCAGCTTAGTGTTCGGCTCCTACGAGCAGTACTTC. The full variable domain, rest sourced from reference TRBV11-2 and TRBJ2-7, is EAGVAQSPRYKIIEKRQSVAFWCNPISGHATLYWYQQILGQGPKLLIQFQNNGVVDDSQLPKDRFSAERLKGVDSTLKIQPAKLEDSAVYLCASSLVFGSYEQYFGPGTRLTVT.

This clonotype was observed at least ten times. The J gene is TRBJ2-5, the V gene TRBV5-1, with 12 bases lining up with TRBD2. This CDR3 contains 16 residues. V was pared by 1 base and J by 5 bases, with 6 bases of the junction left unmatched. The germline gives CDR1 SGHRS, CDR2 YFSETQ. The CDR3 sequence: CASSLTSGGLRETQYF. The DNA for the CDR3 is TGCGCCAGCAGCTTGACTAGCGGGGGGCTCAGGGAGACCCAGTACTTC.

This clonotype was counted many times. The J gene is TRBJ2-3, the V gene TRBV28; tentatively, D is TRBD2 (6 bases). V lost 1 base and J 2 bases, leaving 10 bases between the germline ends. The CDR3 contains 15 residues. Looked up from germline, CDR1 is MDHEN and CDR2 is SYDVKM. The CDR3 reads CASSLSEGFTDTQYF. The CDR3 bases are TGTGCCAGCAGTTTATCGGAGGGGTTCACAGATACGCAGTATTTT.

In this sample, this clonotype turned up many times. The chain is built from TRBV9 and TRBJ1-3; D is uncertain. CDR3 size: 16 residues. In germline, CDR1 is SGDLS, CDR2 YYNGEE. Trimming removed 0 bases at V and 0 bases at J, with 10 bases between. As DNA, the CDR3 is TGTGCCAGCAGCGTAGCAGACCGAAGCTCTGGAAACACCATATATTTT. Translation: CASSVADRSSGNTIYF.

At least ten counts were recorded for this clonotype. The CDR3 is CASSLRAGGSTGELFF. The CDR3, as DNA: TGTGCCAGCAGCCTGCGAGCGGGAGGGAGCACCGGGGAGCTGTTTTTT. The J gene is TRBJ2-2, the V gene TRBV7-2; 10 nucleotides agree with TRBD2. Germline assignment: CDR1 SGHTA and CDR2 FQGNSA. CDR3 size: 16 residues. The V gene end was trimmed by 5 bases and the J gene end by 4 bases; junction bases not matched to a gene: 7.

The chain carries TRBV9 and TRBJ1-2, with a weak D call TRBD1 (6 bases). CDR3 length: 14 amino acids. In germline, CDR1 is SGDLS, CDR2 YYNGEE. V was clipped by 0 bases and J by 8 bases, with 14 bases between them. CDR3 residues: CASSVATRGGGYTF. DNA of the CDR3: TGTGCCAGCAGCGTAGCTACTAGAGGGGGAGGCTACACCTTC.

This clonotype was detected many times. The chain is built from TRBV30 and TRBJ1-5, with unresolved D. V lost 5 bases, J lost 1 base, and 9 bases lay in between. The CDR3 has 13 residues. Looked up from germline, CDR1 is GTSNPN and CDR2 is SVGIG (reference sequence). The CDR3: CAWRGGSNQPQHF. The CDR3 bases are TGTGCCTGGCGGGGAGGAAGCAATCAGCCCCAGCATTTT.

The CDR3 DNA reads TGTGCCAGCAGTTTAGAAAGGTTACAGGGCTACACCTTC. This translates into CASSLERLQGYTF. J is TRBJ1-2 and V is TRBV12-3 or TRBV12-4; D is undetermined. The CDR3 runs 13 residues. V was shortened by 1 base and J by 8 bases, with 11 bases between the two germline ends.

The gene calls are TRBV25-1 and TRBJ1-2; D perhaps matches TRBD1 (5 bases). The CDR3 is made up of 14 amino acids. Trimming stripped 1 base from V and 5 bases from J, with 11 bases between. Germline V gene sequence: CDR1 MGHDK, CDR2 SYGVNS. CDR3 amino acids: CASSEWGSQYGYTF. CDR3 DNA: TGTGCCAGCAGTGAATGGGGCAGCCAATATGGCTACACCTTC.

This clonotype was counted only a few times. The rearrangement uses TRBV6-5 and TRBJ2-7; maybe TRBD1 (6 bases). The germline V gene has CDR1 MNHEY and CDR2 SVGAGI. V was trimmed by 0 bases and J by 2 bases, leaving 14 bases between them. CDR3 length: 16 residues. The DNA for the CDR3 is TGTGCCAGCAGTTACTCGACAGGCGAACTAACCTACGAGCAGTACTTC. It codes for CASSYSTGELTYEQYF.

V gene TRBV10-2 combines with J gene TRBJ2-5; D is possibly TRBD1 (6 bases). The CDR3 is 12 residues long. Looked up from germline, CDR1 is WSHSY and CDR2 is SAAADI. V was shortened by 9 bases and J by 4 bases, with 12 bases between the two germline ends. The CDR3 sequence is CASLGGSETQYF. The DNA of the CDR3 is TGCGCCAGTTTAGGGGGATCAGAGACCCAGTACTTC.

The table lists this clonotype with a count of one. V and J are TRBV7-2 and TRBJ2-4; TRBD1 is a possible D gene (6 bases). The V gene lost 0 bases and the J gene lost 6 bases, with 15 bases spanning the gap. This CDR3 is built from 16 residues. Looked up from germline, CDR1 is SGHTA and CDR2 is FQGNSA. CDR3: CASSLAGPGALNIQYF. DNA for the CDR3: TGTGCCAGCAGCTTAGCGGGCCCAGGGGCGCTAAACATTCAGTACTTC.

This clonotype showed up many times. The V and J genes are TRBV6-2 or TRBV6-3 and TRBJ1-1; TRBD1 aligns across 8 bases. With V trimmed by 6 bases and J by 1 base, 10 bases remained unmatched. This CDR3 is 16 amino acids long. The germline V gene has CDR1 MNHEY and CDR2 SVGEGT. The CDR3 spells CASSPWDRPKNTEAFF. The CDR3 region has the DNA TGTGCCAGCAGCCCCTGGGACAGGCCGAAGAACACTGAAGCTTTCTTT.

This clonotype was seen ten or more times. A read error may explain this, as a much larger clone is one base away. The chain uses TRBV6-2 or TRBV6-3 and TRBJ2-5; weak D call: TRBD1 (6 bases). V was pared by 6 bases and J by 2 bases, with 10 bases between. The CDR3 has 13 amino acids. CDR1 and CDR2 from the germline V gene are MNHEY and SVGEGT. The CDR3 here is CASSRGHQETQYF. CDR3 nucleotide sequence: TGTGCCAGCAGCCGGGGACATCAAGAGACCCAGTACTTC.

This clonotype was detected many times. The chain has TRBV3-1 and TRBJ2-7; TRBD2 agrees at 7 bases. V was pared by 4 bases and J by 7 bases, with 13 bases of the junction left unmatched. This CDR3 contains 15 residues. Germline CDR1 LGHDT, CDR2 YNNKEL (reference sequence). In nucleotides, the CDR3 is TGTGCCAGCAGCCCTTTCCAAGCGGGATTTAGAGAGCAGTACTTC. Its translation: CASSPFQAGFREQYF.

This clonotype has a count of ten or more. V and J are TRBV7-9 and TRBJ2-1, with 11 nucleotides matching TRBD2. J lost 4 bases, V lost 1 base, and 3 bases had no gene match. This CDR3 has 16 amino acids. Germline lookup yields CDR1 SEHNR and CDR2 FQNEAQ (reference sequence). CDR3 sequence reads: CASSLGGLAAYNEQFF. The CDR3 DNA reads TGTGCCAGCAGCTTAGGGGGACTAGCGGCTTACAATGAGCAGTTCTTC.

This clonotype was observed many times. The chain links TRBV30 to TRBJ2-2, with D unclear. V lost 8 bases and J 2 bases, leaving 12 bases between the germline ends. This CDR3 has 13 residues. The germline V gene encodes CDR1 GTSNPN and CDR2 SVGIG (reference sequence). CDR3 nucleotide sequence: TGTGCCGGAAGGGATATTAACACCGGGGAGCTGTTTTTT. This gives the protein CAGRDINTGELFF.

This clonotype was recorded at least ten times. The chain uses TRBV28 and TRBJ1-6; TRBD1 matches 7 bases. CDR3 length equals 15 residues. The J segment lost 7 bases and the V segment lost 5 bases, leaving 8 bases of the junction unmatched. Germline V gene lookup returns CDR1 MDHEN and CDR2 SYDVKM. The CDR3 DNA reads TGTGCCAGCAGTACACGGACAGGAGGGAATTCACCCCTCCACTTT. Amino acid sequence: CASSTRTGGNSPLHF.

This clonotype was seen repeatedly, ten times or more. The chain joins TRBV12-3 or TRBV12-4 to TRBJ1-6; D gene unclear. V lost 4 bases to trimming and J lost 9 bases, with 13 bases between them. The CDR3 is made up of 14 amino acids. CDR3 in DNA: TGTGCCAGCAGTTCTTCCATTCGGGGTTCACCCCTCCACTTT. As protein: CASSSSIRGSPLHF.

In its sample, this clonotype was seen many times. The chain combines TRBV19 with TRBJ2-6, with D uncertain. Germline CDR1 and CDR2: LNHDA and SQIVND (reference sequence). CDR3 size: 16 residues. V was pared by 3 bases and J by 0 bases, with 9 bases between. The CDR3 loop reads CASSIIAASGANVLTF. As DNA, the CDR3 is TGTGCCAGTAGTATTATCGCAGCCTCTGGGGCCAACGTCCTGACTTTC.

Ten or more counts support this clonotype. This rearrangement joins TRBV20-1 to TRBJ2-7; 9 bases map to TRBD1. Trimming cost V 5 bases and J 6 bases; bases outside gene matches: 11. CDR1 and CDR2 (germline): DFQATT, SNEGSKA (reference sequence). This CDR3 contains 14 residues. The CDR3: CSAAPGTGFGEQYF. CDR3 bases: TGCAGTGCTGCCCCCGGGACAGGGTTTGGCGAGCAGTACTTC.

Concerning this clonotype: An end of the junction differs from the germline gene, which may be a read error. V gene TRBV6-5 combines with J gene TRBJ1-5; D not resolved. The V gene's germline CDR1 is MNHEY and CDR2 SVGAGI. The CDR3 has 14 amino acids. For the CDR3, the DNA is TGTGCCAGCAGTTGGATAGGCGGCAATCAGCCCCAGCTTTTT. It translates to CASSWIGGNQPQLF.

The CDR3 sequence: CASSENLAFF. In nucleotides, the CDR3 is TGTGCCAGCAGTGAAAATTTGGCTTTCTTT. The chain is built from TRBV6-1 and TRBJ1-1; D gene ambiguous. The CDR3 length is 10 residues. Trimming took off 2 bases at V and 11 bases at J, with 6 bases between the two ends. Germline lookup yields CDR1 MNHNS and CDR2 SASEGT.

This clonotype showed up many times. V usage is TRBV10-3 and J usage is TRBJ1-2; D is unresolved. The germline V gene encodes CDR1 ENHRY and CDR2 SYGVKD. The V gene lost 0 bases and the J gene lost 7 bases, with 6 bases spanning the gap. There are 12 residues in the CDR3. The chain's CDR3 is CAISESRSGYTF. The CDR3 DNA follows: TGTGCCATCAGTGAGTCGAGGAGTGGCTACACCTTC.